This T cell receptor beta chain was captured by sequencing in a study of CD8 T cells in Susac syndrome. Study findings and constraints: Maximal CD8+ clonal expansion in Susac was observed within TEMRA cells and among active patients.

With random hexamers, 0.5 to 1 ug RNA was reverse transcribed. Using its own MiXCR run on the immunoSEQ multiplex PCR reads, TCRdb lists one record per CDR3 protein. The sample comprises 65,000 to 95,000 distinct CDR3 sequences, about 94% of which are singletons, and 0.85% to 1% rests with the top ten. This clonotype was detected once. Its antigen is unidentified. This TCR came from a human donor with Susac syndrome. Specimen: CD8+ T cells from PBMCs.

The CDR3 loop is CASSQEATTNTGELFF. DNA of the CDR3: TGTGCCAGCAGCCAAGAGGCGACAACCAACACCGGGGAGCTGTTTTTT. The chain joins TRBV3-1 to TRBJ2-2, with D unresolved. The CDR3 loop spans 16 amino acids. CDR1 and CDR2 (germline): LGHDT, YNNKEL (reference sequence). V was clipped by 0 bases and J by 2 bases, with 10 bases between them.